The rows below give T cell receptor beta chains drawn from one sample of a study of cytomegalovirus exposure and HLA in healthy donors. Sequenced by immunoSEQ multiplex PCR; TCRdb stores in-frame clones only, minus some. The data hold fewer than 140,000 clones, with about 70% observed a single time. The sequenced material came from PBMCs. The receptors derive from a boy aged 5-17 years in good health and CMV-seronegative. Both conserved end residues are part of each CDR3. D genes are given only for firm matches. For some rows the clone size is stated as once, few or many, or as a class when expanded; others skip it.

V gene	J gene	D gene	clone size	CDR3 DNA	CDR3 protein
TRBV20-1	TRBJ1-5	NA	NA	TGCAGTGCTAGACGGAATCAGCCCCAGCATTTT	CSARRNQPQHF
TRBV19	TRBJ1-4	NA	once	TGTGCCAGTGCACTTGCAACTAATGAAAAACTGTTTTTT	CASALATNEKLFF
TRBV28	TRBJ1-1	NA	NA	TGTGCCAGCAGTACACTTAGCGAGGAAGCTTTCTTT	CASSTLSEEAFF
TRBV6-4	TRBJ2-3	NA	NA	TGTGCCAGCAGTGACTCGCTGTGGCCGGGGGATACGCAGTATTTT	CASSDSLWPGDTQYF
TRBV29-1	TRBJ2-5	TRBD2	NA	TGCAGCGTTGAAGATACGGGGGGGCCTCAAGAGACCCAGTACTTC	CSVEDTGGPQETQYF
TRBV28	TRBJ2-7	NA	NA	TGTGCCAGCAGTTCCCCGGACCGGGACTCCTACGAGCAGTACTTC	CASSSPDRDSYEQYF
TRBV5-4	TRBJ1-4	TRBD1	NA	TGTGCCAGCAGCTCCCCCGGGACAGGAGCCGCGGGGGTTAATGAAAAACTGTTTTTT	CASSSPGTGAAGVNEKLFF
TRBV27	TRBJ1-4	NA	once	TGTGCCAGCAGTCCGGACATAATCGTGCGAAAACTGTTTTTT	CASSPDIIVRKLFF
TRBV28	TRBJ2-7	TRBD1	NA	TGTGCCAGCAGTCGGACAGGGGGCACCTACGAGCAGTACTTC	CASSRTGGTYEQYF
TRBV2	TRBJ2-5	TRBD1	NA	TGTGCCAGCAGGGCTCAGGGGGCTGTAGAAGAGACCCAGTACTTC	CASRAQGAVEETQYF
TRBV30	TRBJ2-2	NA	NA	TGTGCCTGCGGGACAAGGAACACCGGGGAGCTGTTTTTT	CACGTRNTGELFF
TRBV29-1	TRBJ1-1	NA	once	TGCAGCGTAGCAGGGTTAATGAACACTGAAGCTTTCTTT	CSVAGLMNTEAFF
TRBV6-5	TRBJ1-2	NA	NA	TGTGCCAGCAGTTACTCTCCTCGTCAGGGCTACACCTTC	CASSYSPRQGYTF
TRBV7-7	TRBJ2-5	NA	NA	TGTGCCAGCAGTTCGTCCTCCCAAGAGACCCAGTACTTC	CASSSSSQETQYF
TRBV5-6	TRBJ2-5	TRBD2	NA	TGTGCCAGCAGCTCCCCACGAATACGACTAGCGGGGGGGAGCGAGACCCAGTACTTC	CASSSPRIRLAGGSETQYF
TRBV7-9	TRBJ1-2	NA	NA	TGTGCCAGCAGCTTATCTACAGGGAATGGCTACACCTTC	CASSLSTGNGYTF
TRBV5-1	TRBJ1-4	NA	few	TGCGCCAGCAGCTTGGCCGGGTATAGTAATGAAAAACTGTTTTTT	CASSLAGYSNEKLFF
TRBV9	TRBJ2-4	TRBD1	NA	TGTGCCAGCAGCGTAGCGGGGACAGGGGGAAACATTCAGTACTTC	CASSVAGTGGNIQYF
TRBV5-4	TRBJ2-7	TRBD2	NA	TGTGCCAGCAGCTTGGGTTCGGGGAGGGGAGGCTACGAGCAGTACTTC	CASSLGSGRGGYEQYF
TRBV28	TRBJ1-5	TRBD1	NA	TGTGCCAGCAGATGGCATTGGGACAGCTATCAGCCCCAGCATTTT	CASRWHWDSYQPQHF
TRBV7-9	TRBJ2-5	NA	NA	TGTGCCAGCAGCGTGCCCCCGCAGGGCTACCAAGAGACCCAGTACTTC	CASSVPPQGYQETQYF
TRBV7-8	TRBJ1-3	NA	NA	TGTGCCAGCAGTTCCATCTCTGGAAACACCATATATTTT	CASSSISGNTIYF
TRBV6-5	TRBJ1-4	TRBD1	few	TGTGCCAGCAGAGCCGGGACAGGGCGGGAAAAACTGTTTTTT	CASRAGTGREKLFF
TRBV5-6	TRBJ2-3	NA	NA	TGTGCCAGCAGCTTGGCTCCCGGGGAGGCCCGCACAGATACGCAGTATTTT	CASSLAPGEARTDTQYF
TRBV5-4	TRBJ2-5	TRBD2	NA	TGTGCCAGCAGCGACCGGACTAGCGGGGGTCAGACCCAGTACTTC	CASSDRTSGGQTQYF
TRBV6-5	TRBJ2-7	TRBD1	once	TGTGCCAGCAGTAATCAGGGGGCGAGCTTCCACGAGCAGTACTTC	CASSNQGASFHEQYF
TRBV10-3	TRBJ2-7	TRBD1	NA	TGTGCCATCAGGGGGACAGGGGACTACGAGCAGTACTTC	CAIRGTGDYEQYF
TRBV6-5	TRBJ1-6	TRBD1	NA	TGTGCCAGCAGTCTGGTGGACAGGTACAATTCACCCCTCCACTTT	CASSLVDRYNSPLHF
TRBV7-9	TRBJ2-1	TRBD1	NA	TGTGCCAGCAGCTCCGGGACAGGGGGCTTTAATGAGCAGTTCTTC	CASSSGTGGFNEQFF
TRBV15	TRBJ1-4	TRBD1	once	TGTGCCACCAGCGAGCGAGACAGGGGTCCCGTGCCCGGAGGGTATATGGAACTGTTTTTT	CATSERDRGPVPGGYMELFF
TRBV28	TRBJ2-7	NA	NA	TGTGCCAGCAGCCCCGGGGTGTGGGGGGGGCGATTTGTTTCTCTCTGCTACGAGCAGTACTTC	CASSPGVWGGRFVSLCYEQYF
TRBV7-2	TRBJ1-5	NA	few	TGTGCCTCTGAGGATCTCAATCAGCCCCAGCATTTT	CASEDLNQPQHF
TRBV19	TRBJ2-5	NA	NA	TGTGCCAGTAGTATAATAAGGAGTGACCCCCAGTACTTC	CASSIIRSDPQYF
TRBV2	TRBJ2-7	TRBD1	NA	TGTGCCAGCAGTCGAATACGGACAGGGGATCGCGAGCAGTACTTC	CASSRIRTGDREQYF
TRBV6-1	TRBJ2-5	TRBD2	NA	TGTGCCAGCAGTGAGGGGGTCGGAGCGGGAGAAGAGACCCAGTACTTC	CASSEGVGAGEETQYF
TRBV6-4	TRBJ2-1	NA	NA	TGTGCCAGCAGCGAACAGGGCCAGTACAATGAGCAGTTCTTC	CASSEQGQYNEQFF
TRBV7-3	TRBJ2-1	TRBD1	NA	TGTGCCAGCAGCTTACAGGGGGCGGACTACAATGAGCAGTTCTTC	CASSLQGADYNEQFF